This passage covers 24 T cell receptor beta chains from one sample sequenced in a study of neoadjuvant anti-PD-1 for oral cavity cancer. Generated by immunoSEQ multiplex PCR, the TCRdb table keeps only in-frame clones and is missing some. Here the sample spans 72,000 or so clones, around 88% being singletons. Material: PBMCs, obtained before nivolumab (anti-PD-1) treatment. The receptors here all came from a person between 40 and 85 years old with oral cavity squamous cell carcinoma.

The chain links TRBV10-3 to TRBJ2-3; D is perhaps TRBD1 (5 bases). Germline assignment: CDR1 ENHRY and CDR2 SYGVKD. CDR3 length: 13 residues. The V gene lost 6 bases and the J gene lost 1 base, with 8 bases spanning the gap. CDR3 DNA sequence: TGTGCCATCAGAGGGGATGGCACAGATACGCAGTATTTT. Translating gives CAIRGDGTDTQYF.

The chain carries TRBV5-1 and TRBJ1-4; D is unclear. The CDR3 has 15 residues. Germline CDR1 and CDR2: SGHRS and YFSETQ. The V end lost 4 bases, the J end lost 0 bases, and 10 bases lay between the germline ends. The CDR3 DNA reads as TGCGCCAGCAGCCCAAATTCAGCAACTAATGAAAAACTGTTTTTT. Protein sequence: CASSPNSATNEKLFF.

DNA for the CDR3: TGTGCCAGCAGCGTGGGGACTAGCGACTACAATGAGCAGTTCTTC. Translated: CASSVGTSDYNEQFF. The chain recombines TRBV9 with TRBJ2-1; TRBD2 agrees at 10 bases. The junction had 2 bases not matched to a gene; V was cut back by 2 bases and J by 3 bases. Germline V gene data show CDR1 as SGDLS and CDR2 as YYNGEE. The CDR3 has 15 residues.

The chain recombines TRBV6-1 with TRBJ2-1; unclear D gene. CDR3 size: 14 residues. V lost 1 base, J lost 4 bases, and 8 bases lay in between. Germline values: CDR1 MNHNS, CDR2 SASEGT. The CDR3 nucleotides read TGTGCCAGCAGTGAAGATCCGGTATACAATGAGCAGTTCTTC. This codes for CASSEDPVYNEQFF.

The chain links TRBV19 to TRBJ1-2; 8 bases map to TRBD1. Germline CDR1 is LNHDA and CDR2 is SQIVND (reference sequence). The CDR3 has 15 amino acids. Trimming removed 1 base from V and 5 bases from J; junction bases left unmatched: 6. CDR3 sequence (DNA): TGTGCCAGTAGTATAGTGGACAGGGCCTTGTATGGCTACACCTTC. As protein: CASSIVDRALYGYTF. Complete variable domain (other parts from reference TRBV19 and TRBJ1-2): DGGITQSPKYLFRKEGQNVTLSCEQNLNHDAMYWYRQDPGQGLRLIYYSQIVNDFQKGDIAEGYSVSREKKESFPLTVTSAQKNPTAFYLCASSIVDRALYGYTFGSGTRLTVV.

CDR3 bases: TGTGCCAGCAGCCCCCAGGGAGCCAAAAACATTCAGTACTTC. This translates into CASSPQGAKNIQYF. This sequence joins TRBV9 and TRBJ2-4; D perhaps matches TRBD1 (5 bases). CDR1 is SGDLS and CDR2 is YYNGEE in the germline V gene. The CDR3 has 14 residues. V lost 4 bases to trimming and J lost 0 bases, with 8 bases between them.

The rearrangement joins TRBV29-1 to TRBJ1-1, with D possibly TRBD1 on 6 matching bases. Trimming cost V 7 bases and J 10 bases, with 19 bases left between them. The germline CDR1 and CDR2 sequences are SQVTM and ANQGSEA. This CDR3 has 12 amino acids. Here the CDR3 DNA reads TGCAGCGCCGTTAAACAGGGTGGTAGAGCTTTCTTT. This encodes CSAVKQGGRAFF. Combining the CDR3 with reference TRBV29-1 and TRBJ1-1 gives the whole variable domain SAVISQKPSRDICQRGTSLTIQCQVDSQVTMMFWYRQQPGQSLTLIATANQGSEATYESGFVIDKFPISRPNLTFSTLTVSNMSPEDSSIYLCSAVKQGGRAFFGQGTRLTVV.

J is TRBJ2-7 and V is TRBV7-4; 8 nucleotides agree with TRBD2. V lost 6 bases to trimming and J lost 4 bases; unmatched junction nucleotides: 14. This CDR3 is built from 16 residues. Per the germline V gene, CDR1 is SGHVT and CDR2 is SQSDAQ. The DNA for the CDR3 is TGTGCCAGCAGAAGTAGCCGCAGCGGGAGAGCGTACGAGCAGTACTTC. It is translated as CASRSSRSGRAYEQYF.

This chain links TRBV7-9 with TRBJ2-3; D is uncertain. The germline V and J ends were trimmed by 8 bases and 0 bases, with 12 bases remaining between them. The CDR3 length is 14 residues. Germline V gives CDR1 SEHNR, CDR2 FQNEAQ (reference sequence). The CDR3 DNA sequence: TGTGCCAGCCGCCCGCGGATAAGCACAGATACGCAGTATTTT. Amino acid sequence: CASRPRISTDTQYF.

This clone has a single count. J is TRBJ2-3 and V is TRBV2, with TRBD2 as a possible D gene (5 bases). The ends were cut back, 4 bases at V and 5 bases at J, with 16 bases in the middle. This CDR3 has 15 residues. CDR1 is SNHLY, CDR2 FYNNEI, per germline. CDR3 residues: CASSALRVGLDTQYF. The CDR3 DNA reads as TGTGCCAGCAGTGCTCTGCGGGTGGGCCTAGATACGCAGTATTTT.

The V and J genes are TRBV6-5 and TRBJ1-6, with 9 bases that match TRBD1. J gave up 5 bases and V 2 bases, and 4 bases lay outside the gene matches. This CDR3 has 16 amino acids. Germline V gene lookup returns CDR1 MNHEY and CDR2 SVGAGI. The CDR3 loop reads CASSYTRTGDNSPLHF. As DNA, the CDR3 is TGTGCCAGCAGTTACACCCGGACAGGGGATAATTCACCCCTCCACTTT.

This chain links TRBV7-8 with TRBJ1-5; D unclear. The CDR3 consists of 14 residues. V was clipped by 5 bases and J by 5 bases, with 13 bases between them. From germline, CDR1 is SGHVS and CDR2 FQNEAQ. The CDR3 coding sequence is TGTGCCAGCAGCCCCCTTTGGGAAGATCAGCCCCAGCATTTT. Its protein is CASSPLWEDQPQHF.

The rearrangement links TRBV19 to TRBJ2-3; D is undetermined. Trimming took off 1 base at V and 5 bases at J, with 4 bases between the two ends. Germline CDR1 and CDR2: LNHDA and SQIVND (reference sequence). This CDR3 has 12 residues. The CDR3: CASSIVGDTQYF. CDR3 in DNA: TGTGCCAGTAGTATAGTTGGAGATACGCAGTATTTT.

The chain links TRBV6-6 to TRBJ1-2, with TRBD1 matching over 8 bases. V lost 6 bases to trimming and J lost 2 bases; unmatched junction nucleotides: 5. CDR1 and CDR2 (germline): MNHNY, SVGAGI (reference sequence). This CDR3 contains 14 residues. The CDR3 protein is CASRTTGENYGYTF. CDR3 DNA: TGTGCCAGCAGGACGACAGGGGAGAACTATGGCTACACCTTC.

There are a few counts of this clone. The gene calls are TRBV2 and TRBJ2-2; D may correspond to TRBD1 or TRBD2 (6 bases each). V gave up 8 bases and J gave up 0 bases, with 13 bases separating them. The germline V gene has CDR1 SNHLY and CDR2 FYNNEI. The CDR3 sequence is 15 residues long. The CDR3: CASRRGVANTGELFF. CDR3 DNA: TGTGCCAGCCGGAGGGGGGTTGCGAACACCGGGGAGCTGTTTTTT.

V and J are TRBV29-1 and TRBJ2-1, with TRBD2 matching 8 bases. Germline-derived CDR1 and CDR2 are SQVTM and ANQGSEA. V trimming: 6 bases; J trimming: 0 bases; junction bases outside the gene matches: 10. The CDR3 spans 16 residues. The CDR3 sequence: CSVGGAGRSSYNEQFF. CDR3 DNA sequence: TGCAGCGTCGGGGGGGCGGGCCGAAGCTCCTACAATGAGCAGTTCTTC.

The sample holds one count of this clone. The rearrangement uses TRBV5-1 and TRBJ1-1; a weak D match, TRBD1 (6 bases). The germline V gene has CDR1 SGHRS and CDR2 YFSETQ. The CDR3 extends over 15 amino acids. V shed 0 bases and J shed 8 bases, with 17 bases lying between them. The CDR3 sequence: CASSLAGGNGQEAFF. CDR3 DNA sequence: TGCGCCAGCAGCTTGGCCGGCGGTAATGGACAGGAAGCTTTCTTT.

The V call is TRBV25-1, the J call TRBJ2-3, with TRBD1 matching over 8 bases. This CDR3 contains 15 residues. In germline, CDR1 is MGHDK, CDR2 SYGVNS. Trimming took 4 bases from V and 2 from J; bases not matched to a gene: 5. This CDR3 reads CASSGGTGHTDTQYF. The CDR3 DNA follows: TGTGCCAGCAGTGGGGGGACAGGACACACAGATACGCAGTATTTT.

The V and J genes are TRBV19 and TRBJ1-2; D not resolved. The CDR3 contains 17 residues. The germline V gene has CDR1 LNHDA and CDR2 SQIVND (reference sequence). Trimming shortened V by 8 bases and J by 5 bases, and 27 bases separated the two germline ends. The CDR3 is CASRLMTLAGREYGYTF. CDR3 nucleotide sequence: TGTGCCAGTCGTTTGATGACACTGGCGGGGAGGGAGTATGGCTACACCTTC. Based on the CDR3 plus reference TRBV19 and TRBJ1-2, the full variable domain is DGGITQSPKYLFRKEGQNVTLSCEQNLNHDAMYWYRQDPGQGLRLIYYSQIVNDFQKGDIAEGYSVSREKKESFPLTVTSAQKNPTAFYLCASRLMTLAGREYGYTFGSGTRLTVV.

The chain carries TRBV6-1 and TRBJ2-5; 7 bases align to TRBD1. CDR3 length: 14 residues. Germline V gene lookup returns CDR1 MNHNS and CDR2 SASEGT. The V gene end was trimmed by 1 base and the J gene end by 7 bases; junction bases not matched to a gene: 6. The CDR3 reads CASSEGLSGGTQYF. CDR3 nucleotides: TGTGCCAGCAGTGAAGGACTCTCAGGGGGGACCCAGTACTTC.

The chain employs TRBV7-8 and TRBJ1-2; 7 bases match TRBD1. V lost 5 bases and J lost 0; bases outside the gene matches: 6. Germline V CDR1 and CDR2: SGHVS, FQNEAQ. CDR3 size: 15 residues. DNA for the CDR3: TGTGCCAGCAGCGTTGGGACAGTCGCTAACTATGGCTACACCTTC. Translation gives CASSVGTVANYGYTF.

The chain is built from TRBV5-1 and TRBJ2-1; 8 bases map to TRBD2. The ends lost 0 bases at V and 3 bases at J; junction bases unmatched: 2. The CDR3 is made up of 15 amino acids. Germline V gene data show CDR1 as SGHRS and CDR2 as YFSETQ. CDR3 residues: CASSLGAGDYNEQFF. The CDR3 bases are TGCGCCAGCAGCTTGGGAGCGGGGGACTACAATGAGCAGTTCTTC.

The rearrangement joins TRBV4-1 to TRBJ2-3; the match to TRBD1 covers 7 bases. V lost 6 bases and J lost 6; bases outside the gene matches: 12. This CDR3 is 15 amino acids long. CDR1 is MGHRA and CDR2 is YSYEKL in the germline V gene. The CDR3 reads CASRELGGVGDTQYF. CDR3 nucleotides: TGCGCCAGCAGGGAACTAGGGGGCGTGGGGGATACGCAGTATTTT.

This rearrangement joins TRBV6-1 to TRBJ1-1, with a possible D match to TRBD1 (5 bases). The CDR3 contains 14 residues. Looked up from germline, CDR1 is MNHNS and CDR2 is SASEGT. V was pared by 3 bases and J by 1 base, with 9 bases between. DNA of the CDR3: TGTGCCAGCAGTGAGGTCAGGGAGAACACTGAAGCTTTCTTT. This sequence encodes CASSEVRENTEAFF.